This is a list of T cell receptor beta chains from one sample in a study of OX40 agonist ivuxolimab in advanced cancers. Sequencing used immunoSEQ multiplex PCR; TCRdb keeps in-frame clones, though not all of them. The table lists some 53,000 clones, 90% to 95% of them singletons. This specimen consisted of CD4+ or CD8+ T cells sorted from blood, obtained in a trial of the OX40 agonist ivuxolimab. All receptors come from an adult with an advanced solid tumor such as melanoma, head and neck, liver or kidney cancer. The CDR3 runs from the conserved cysteine through the conserved F or W. A D gene is named only where the DNA matches it firmly. Rows may omit the clone size; those that give it use once, few, many or a size class.

v_call: TRBV28
d_call: TRBD2
j_call: TRBJ2-1
clone_size: NA
cdr3_nt: TGTGCCAGCAGTTTTGGCCCCCAGAGCGGGATGTACAATGAGCAGTTCTTC
cdr3_aa: CASSFGPQSGMYNEQFF

v_call: TRBV19
d_call: NA
j_call: TRBJ1-1
clone_size: NA
cdr3_nt: TGTGCCAGTAATTCCGGGGGCGCGGGCACTGAAGCTTTCTTT
cdr3_aa: CASNSGGAGTEAFF

v_call: TRBV7-9
d_call: TRBD1
j_call: TRBJ2-1
clone_size: NA
cdr3_nt: TGTGCCAGCAGCGGCCGGGACAGCTCCTACAATGAGCAGTTCTTC
cdr3_aa: CASSGRDSSYNEQFF

v_call: TRBV28
d_call: NA
j_call: TRBJ1-5
clone_size: once
cdr3_nt: TGTGCCAGCAGTTTACCCCAGCAGCTTAGCAATCAGCCCCAGCATTTT
cdr3_aa: CASSLPQQLSNQPQHF

v_call: TRBV4-3
d_call: NA
j_call: TRBJ1-6
clone_size: NA
cdr3_nt: TGCGCCAGCAGCCAAGGGACAGAACACTATAATTCACCCCTCCACTTT
cdr3_aa: CASSQGTEHYNSPLHF

v_call: TRBV4-1
d_call: NA
j_call: TRBJ1-2
clone_size: NA
cdr3_nt: TGCGCCAGCAGCCAATTAGGAGCAGGGTATGGCTACACCTTC
cdr3_aa: CASSQLGAGYGYTF

v_call: TRBV7-2
d_call: NA
j_call: TRBJ2-3
clone_size: once
cdr3_nt: TGTGCCAGCAGCTACGACCACACAGATACGCAGTATTTT
cdr3_aa: CASSYDHTDTQYF

v_call: TRBV27
d_call: NA
j_call: TRBJ2-2
clone_size: NA
cdr3_nt: TGTGCCAGCAGTTTATCTATTAGCTGGGCCGGGGAGCTGTTTTTT
cdr3_aa: CASSLSISWAGELFF

v_call: TRBV29-1
d_call: NA
j_call: TRBJ2-1
clone_size: NA
cdr3_nt: TGCAGCGTTGGCGGTACTGAGCAGTTCTTC
cdr3_aa: CSVGGTEQFF

v_call: TRBV4-2
d_call: NA
j_call: TRBJ1-5
clone_size: once
cdr3_nt: TGTGCCAGCAGAGCACCGGGGATAGGGCAGCCCCAGCATTTT
cdr3_aa: CASRAPGIGQPQHF

v_call: TRBV9
d_call: NA
j_call: TRBJ1-1
clone_size: NA
cdr3_nt: TGTGCCAGCAGCGTGTCAAGGAACACTGAAGCTTTCTTT
cdr3_aa: CASSVSRNTEAFF

v_call: TRBV9
d_call: TRBD1
j_call: TRBJ2-7
clone_size: NA
cdr3_nt: TGTGCCAGCAGCGTACAGGGGGCGGTTAACGAGCAGTACTTC
cdr3_aa: CASSVQGAVNEQYF

v_call: TRBV7-6
d_call: TRBD1
j_call: TRBJ1-1
clone_size: NA
cdr3_nt: TGTGCCAGCAGCTTAGGGCTAGGACAGGGGAACACTGAAGCTTTCTTT
cdr3_aa: CASSLGLGQGNTEAFF

v_call: TRBV25-1
d_call: TRBD1
j_call: TRBJ1-2
clone_size: NA
cdr3_nt: TGTGCCAGCAATTTGGGGGGGACAGGGTTACATGGCTACACCTTC
cdr3_aa: CASNLGGTGLHGYTF

v_call: TRBV28
d_call: TRBD2
j_call: TRBJ2-1
clone_size: NA
cdr3_nt: TGTGCCAGCAGTTCCACTACTAGCGGCTCCTACAATGAGCAGTTCTTC
cdr3_aa: CASSSTTSGSYNEQFF

v_call: TRBV30
d_call: NA
j_call: TRBJ1-2
clone_size: NA
cdr3_nt: TGTGCCTGGGTACAGAAATTCGATGGCTACACCTTC
cdr3_aa: CAWVQKFDGYTF

v_call: TRBV7-2
d_call: NA
j_call: TRBJ1-5
clone_size: NA
cdr3_nt: TGTGCCAGCAGCTTGGGCCAGGGTGGCCAGCCCCAGCATTTT
cdr3_aa: CASSLGQGGQPQHF

v_call: TRBV2
d_call: TRBD2
j_call: TRBJ2-7
clone_size: NA
cdr3_nt: TGTGCCAGCAGTGAAAGCGGGAGTCCCTACGAGCAGTACTTC
cdr3_aa: CASSESGSPYEQYF

v_call: TRBV5-6
d_call: NA
j_call: TRBJ2-7
clone_size: NA
cdr3_nt: TGTGCCAGCTTCCCTTACAGGAACTCCTACGAGCAGTACTTC
cdr3_aa: CASFPYRNSYEQYF

v_call: TRBV27
d_call: NA
j_call: TRBJ1-5
clone_size: NA
cdr3_nt: TGTGCCAGCAGTGCGGGGGCAGGGTCGTGGAATCAGCCCCAGCATTTT
cdr3_aa: CASSAGAGSWNQPQHF

v_call: TRBV27
d_call: TRBD1
j_call: TRBJ2-1
clone_size: few
cdr3_nt: TGTGCCAGCAGTTTATGGGGACAGCAGAACAATGAGCAGTTCTTC
cdr3_aa: CASSLWGQQNNEQFF

v_call: TRBV7-9
d_call: NA
j_call: TRBJ1-3
clone_size: NA
cdr3_nt: TGTGCCAGCAGCTTCCCACTGGAATACACCATATATTTT
cdr3_aa: CASSFPLEYTIYF

v_call: TRBV9
d_call: NA
j_call: TRBJ2-7
clone_size: NA
cdr3_nt: TGTGCCAGCAGCGTAGGGGACACTCTAGGCTACGAGCAGTACTTC
cdr3_aa: CASSVGDTLGYEQYF

v_call: TRBV7-6
d_call: TRBD1
j_call: TRBJ2-7
clone_size: once
cdr3_nt: TGTGCCAGCAGCTTAGAACCAGGGGGTGGGTTTGGGCAGTACTTC
cdr3_aa: CASSLEPGGGFGQYF

v_call: TRBV6-1
d_call: NA
j_call: TRBJ2-3
clone_size: NA
cdr3_nt: TGTGCCAGCAGTGAAGACTTGGCAGCTGAAGATACGCAGTATTTT
cdr3_aa: CASSEDLAAEDTQYF

v_call: TRBV7-6
d_call: NA
j_call: TRBJ2-5
clone_size: NA
cdr3_nt: TGTGCCAGCAGGCGAGGGGGGGCAGGGGTAGGAGAGACCCAGTACTTC
cdr3_aa: CASRRGGAGVGETQYF

v_call: TRBV5-1
d_call: TRBD2
j_call: TRBJ2-1
clone_size: NA
cdr3_nt: TGCGCCAGCAGCTTGGCCCTGGTGACTAGCGGGTACAATGAGCAGTTCTTC
cdr3_aa: CASSLALVTSGYNEQFF

v_call: TRBV4-1
d_call: NA
j_call: TRBJ2-7
clone_size: NA
cdr3_nt: TGCGCCAGCAGCCAAGTCGGGACAATCTACGAGCAGTACTTC
cdr3_aa: CASSQVGTIYEQYF

v_call: TRBV7-9
d_call: TRBD1
j_call: TRBJ1-4
clone_size: NA
cdr3_nt: TGTGCCAGCAGCCCGAGGGACAGGGCTAATGAAAAACTGTTTTTT
cdr3_aa: CASSPRDRANEKLFF

v_call: TRBV10-2
d_call: TRBD2
j_call: TRBJ2-7
clone_size: NA
cdr3_nt: TGCGCCAGCAGCCCGATCGTGGAGCGGGGGCCCTACGAGCAGTACTTC
cdr3_aa: CASSPIVERGPYEQYF

v_call: TRBV5-4
d_call: NA
j_call: TRBJ1-3
clone_size: NA
cdr3_nt: TGTGCCAGCAGCTTGATGGGACTCTCTGGAAACACCATATATTTT
cdr3_aa: CASSLMGLSGNTIYF

v_call: TRBV4-1
d_call: NA
j_call: TRBJ1-1
clone_size: NA
cdr3_nt: TGCGCCAGCAGCCAAGGGCTACACGGGAGCACTGAAGCTTTCTTT
cdr3_aa: CASSQGLHGSTEAFF

v_call: TRBV28
d_call: NA
j_call: TRBJ2-3
clone_size: NA
cdr3_nt: TGTGCCAGCAGTTCTTCAGCGGGTGGAGGCCCGACAGATACGCAGTATTTT
cdr3_aa: CASSSSAGGGPTDTQYF

v_call: TRBV19
d_call: TRBD2
j_call: TRBJ2-7
clone_size: NA
cdr3_nt: TGTGCCAGTAGTATGGGACTAGTGTCGGTCGAGGAGCAGTACTTC
cdr3_aa: CASSMGLVSVEEQYF

v_call: TRBV27
d_call: NA
j_call: TRBJ2-1
clone_size: NA
cdr3_nt: TGTGCCAGCAGTTTTTATGGACACAGCTCCTACAATGAGCAGTTCTTC
cdr3_aa: CASSFYGHSSYNEQFF

v_call: TRBV28
d_call: NA
j_call: TRBJ2-7
clone_size: NA
cdr3_nt: TGTGCCAGCAAAAGGGGATCTTACGAGCAGTACTTC
cdr3_aa: CASKRGSYEQYF

v_call: TRBV28
d_call: TRBD1
j_call: TRBJ2-7
clone_size: once
cdr3_nt: TGTGCCAGCCGACCGGGACAGGGGGTGCCACCAGCCTACGAGCAGTACTTC
cdr3_aa: CASRPGQGVPPAYEQYF

v_call: TRBV7-9
d_call: TRBD1
j_call: TRBJ2-3
clone_size: NA
cdr3_nt: TGTGCCAGCAGCTTAGCGGGACAGGGGTCAGATACGCAGTATTTT
cdr3_aa: CASSLAGQGSDTQYF

v_call: TRBV19
d_call: TRBD1
j_call: TRBJ2-1
clone_size: NA
cdr3_nt: TGTGCCAGTAGAGGGGGCGCCCAATACAATGAGCAGTTCTTC
cdr3_aa: CASRGGAQYNEQFF

v_call: TRBV9
d_call: TRBD2
j_call: TRBJ2-1
clone_size: NA
cdr3_nt: TGTGCCAGCAGCGCCGGGACTAGCGGGCTCTATGAGCAGTTCTTC
cdr3_aa: CASSAGTSGLYEQFF

v_call: TRBV4-2
d_call: TRBD2
j_call: TRBJ2-7
clone_size: once
cdr3_nt: TGTGCCAGCAGCCAAGTGTTACCGGGACTAGCGGGCATCTACGAGCAGTACTTC
cdr3_aa: CASSQVLPGLAGIYEQYF

v_call: TRBV7-9
d_call: TRBD1
j_call: TRBJ2-7
clone_size: NA
cdr3_nt: TGTGCCAGCAGCCCCCTGGGACAGAACTACGAGCAGTACTTC
cdr3_aa: CASSPLGQNYEQYF

v_call: TRBV28
d_call: TRBD1
j_call: TRBJ2-1
clone_size: NA
cdr3_nt: TGTGCCAGCAGTGCGGACAGGGGGGGTTACAATGAGCAGTTCTTC
cdr3_aa: CASSADRGGYNEQFF

v_call: TRBV6-6
d_call: NA
j_call: TRBJ2-7
clone_size: NA
cdr3_nt: TGTGCCAGCAGTTACGCGGGACAGAACGAGCAGTACTTC
cdr3_aa: CASSYAGQNEQYF

v_call: TRBV7-9
d_call: NA
j_call: TRBJ1-1
clone_size: NA
cdr3_nt: TGTGCCAGCAGCCTACAGGGTATGAACACTGAAGCTTTCTTT
cdr3_aa: CASSLQGMNTEAFF

v_call: TRBV19
d_call: TRBD1
j_call: TRBJ2-2
clone_size: NA
cdr3_nt: TGTGCCAGTAATGGGGCGTGGACAGGACCTAACACCGGGGAGCTGTTTTTT
cdr3_aa: CASNGAWTGPNTGELFF

v_call: TRBV28
d_call: NA
j_call: TRBJ1-5
clone_size: NA
cdr3_nt: TGTGCCAGCTTAGGACCCAGCAGCAATCAGCCCCAGCATTTT
cdr3_aa: CASLGPSSNQPQHF

v_call: TRBV9
d_call: NA
j_call: TRBJ2-3
clone_size: NA
cdr3_nt: TGTGCCAGCAGCGTAGGGAGCAGGGTTGTGGATACGCAGTATTTT
cdr3_aa: CASSVGSRVVDTQYF

v_call: TRBV19
d_call: TRBD1
j_call: TRBJ2-7
clone_size: NA
cdr3_nt: TGTGCCAGTATTTTGACGGACAGGGAATCCTACGAGCAGTACTTC
cdr3_aa: CASILTDRESYEQYF

v_call: TRBV30
d_call: NA
j_call: TRBJ2-5
clone_size: NA
cdr3_nt: TGTGCCTGGCTCTGGAACAGGGCAGAGACCCAGTACTTC
cdr3_aa: CAWLWNRAETQYF

v_call: TRBV20-1
d_call: NA
j_call: TRBJ2-1
clone_size: NA
cdr3_nt: TGCAGTGCTAGAGTTTTCTATGAGCAGTTCTTC
cdr3_aa: CSARVFYEQFF

v_call: TRBV7-9
d_call: TRBD1
j_call: TRBJ2-6
clone_size: NA
cdr3_nt: TGTGCCAGCAGCTCACAAGGACAGGGGAAAGGGGCCAACGTCCTGACTTTC
cdr3_aa: CASSSQGQGKGANVLTF

v_call: TRBV27
d_call: NA
j_call: TRBJ2-7
clone_size: NA
cdr3_nt: TGTGCCAGCAGTTTACAGGGCGCCAGCTCCTACGAGCAGTACTTC
cdr3_aa: CASSLQGASSYEQYF

v_call: TRBV19
d_call: TRBD1
j_call: TRBJ1-1
clone_size: few
cdr3_nt: TGTGCCAGTAGTATACCCGACAGGGGTCACACTGAAGCTTTCTTT
cdr3_aa: CASSIPDRGHTEAFF